This T cell receptor (beta chain) was recovered during a study of cytomegalovirus exposure and HLA in healthy donors. Study-level findings and limits: When a later analysis was performed, an Asian-associated ancestry cluster reportedly had fewer N-insertions than the roughly 700-donor mean.

Per the germline V gene, CDR1 is SGHVS and CDR2 is FQNEAQ. V was pared by 5 bases and J by 0 bases, with 5 bases between. The CDR3 is 13 residues long. The PCR had 60 Vbeta and 13 Jbeta primers. In the source study's methods: In a later analysis, of around 85 million unique beta chains, around 9.9 million appeared in at least two donors. Sequencing was performed with immunoSEQ multiplex PCR; in TCRdb, only in-frame clones are kept and a portion is missing. That table furnishes V, J and clone size, whereas the DNA furnished D and trimming. The sample includes 200,000 to 250,000 clones, over 75% seen only once; the top ten take over 1%. This clone has just one count. What it recognizes is unknown.

The chain carries TRBV7-8 and TRBJ1-5; D is perhaps TRBD1 (5 bases). The receptor was isolated from a human donor in good health. Sequenced sample: PBMCs. CDR3 sequence reads: CASSDSSNQPQHF. In DNA, the CDR3 is TGTGCCAGCAGCGACAGTAGCAATCAGCCCCAGCATTTT.